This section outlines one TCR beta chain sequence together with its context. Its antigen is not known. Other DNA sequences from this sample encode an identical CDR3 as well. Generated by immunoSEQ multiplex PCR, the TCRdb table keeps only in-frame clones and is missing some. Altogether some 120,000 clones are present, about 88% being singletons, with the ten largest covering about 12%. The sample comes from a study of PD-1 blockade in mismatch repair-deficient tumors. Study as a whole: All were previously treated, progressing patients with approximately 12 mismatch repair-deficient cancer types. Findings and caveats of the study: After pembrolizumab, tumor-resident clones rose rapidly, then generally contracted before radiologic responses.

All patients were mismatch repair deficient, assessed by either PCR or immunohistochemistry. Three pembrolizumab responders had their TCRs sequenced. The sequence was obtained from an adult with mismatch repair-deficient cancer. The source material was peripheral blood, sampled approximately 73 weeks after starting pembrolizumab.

The CDR3 nucleotides are TGTGCCAGCAGCGTATCAGGGGGCAATCAGCCCCAGCATTTT. Encoded protein: CASSVSGGNQPQHF. The rearrangement joins TRBV9 to TRBJ1-5; weak D call: TRBD1 (6 bases). The CDR3 is 14 residues long. Germline loops: CDR1 SGDLS, CDR2 YYNGEE. Between the trimmed V and J ends, which lost 1 base and 2 bases, there was a span of 7 bases.